The next 26 T cell receptor beta chains were all read from a single sample in a study of beta chain features in type 1 diabetes. Expressed TCRB transcripts got sequenced, as all isolated RNA was reverse transcribed. The repertoire was sequenced with immunoSEQ multiplex PCR; TCRdb's copy has only in-frame clones and lacks some. The sample lists fewer than 350,000 clones; about 8% were seen once. The sample comprised central memory CD4+ T cells from blood. These receptors originate from a woman aged 18-30 years in good health.

In its sample, this clone was seen a few times. The chain couples TRBV18 to TRBJ2-4; D is perhaps TRBD1 or TRBD2 (5 bases each). The CDR3 is 14 amino acids. The V gene lost 3 bases and the J gene lost 4 bases, with 10 bases spanning the gap. CDR1 and CDR2 (germline): KGHSH, LQKENI. The CDR3 DNA follows: TGTGCCAGCTCACCCGGGACCCTTAAAAACATTCAGTACTTC. Encoded protein: CASSPGTLKNIQYF.

The genes are TRBV5-8 and TRBJ1-2, with D hard to call. The CDR3 contains 15 residues. V gave up 2 bases and J gave up 4 bases, with 15 bases separating them. The germline V gene encodes CDR1 SGHTS and CDR2 YDEGEE. The DNA of the CDR3 is TGTGCCAGCAGCTTATCCTTTAGGGTATTCTATGGCTACACCTTC. Protein: CASSLSFRVFYGYTF.

In nucleotides, the CDR3 is TGTGCCAGCAGCATTCACAGGGGTTGGGACAATCAGCCCCAGCATTTT. It is translated as CASSIHRGWDNQPQHF. The V call is TRBV7-9, the J call TRBJ1-5; 7 bases line up with TRBD1. The CDR3 contains 16 residues. CDR1 is SEHNR and CDR2 is FQNEAQ in the germline V gene (reference sequence). Germline trimming cut 5 bases from V and 3 bases from J; bases unmatched to any gene: 10. Full variable domain (outside the CDR3, taken from reference TRBV7-9 and TRBJ1-5): DTGVSQNPRHKITKRGQNVTFRCDPISEHNRLYWYRQTLGQGPEFLTYFQNEAQLEKSRLLSDRFSAERPKGSFSTLEIQRTEQGDSAMYLCASSIHRGWDNQPQHFGDGTRLSIL.

The chain is built from TRBV2 and TRBJ2-6; D gene uncertain. The CDR3 has 16 amino acids. From germline, CDR1 is SNHLY and CDR2 FYNNEI. The V end lost 2 bases, the J end lost 0 bases, and 8 bases lay between the germline ends. CDR3 in amino acids: CASSERIGSGANVLTF. Written as DNA, the CDR3 is TGTGCCAGCAGTGAAAGGATCGGCTCTGGGGCCAACGTCCTGACTTTC.

This clone was seen a few times. The CDR3 DNA reads as TGTGCCAGCAGCTTAGCGACCGCGAACAATGAGCAGTTCTTC. Amino acids: CASSLATANNEQFF. This chain uses TRBV7-2 with TRBJ2-1; D is unclear. The CDR3 spans 14 residues. In germline, CDR1 is SGHTA, CDR2 FQGNSA. V was trimmed by 0 bases and J by 5 bases, leaving 8 bases between them.

The J gene is TRBJ2-1, the V gene TRBV5-4; the D is unclear. Germline-derived CDR1 and CDR2 are SGHNT and YYREEE (reference sequence). This CDR3 is 15 amino acids long. The ends were cut back, 3 bases at V and 0 bases at J, with 10 bases in the middle. The CDR3 coding sequence is TGTGCCAGCAGCTCTACCCGGGTCTCCTACAATGAGCAGTTCTTC. It codes for CASSSTRVSYNEQFF.

The chain combines TRBV28 with TRBJ2-4, with 12 bases that match TRBD1. Germline CDR1 and CDR2: MDHEN and SYDVKM. The length of the CDR3 is 16 residues. J gave up 3 bases and V 6 bases, and 6 bases lay outside the gene matches. Written as DNA, the CDR3 is TGTGCCAGCAGACACGGGACAGGGGGCCTCAAAAACATTCAGTACTTC. Its translation is CASRHGTGGLKNIQYF.

This clone was recorded at least ten times. Other DNA sequences in the sample encode the same CDR3. V usage is TRBV5-1 and J usage is TRBJ2-5; D is uncertain. CDR1 SGHRS and CDR2 YFSETQ come from the germline V gene. V was pared by 0 bases and J by 2 bases, with 5 bases between. This CDR3 has 13 amino acids. CDR3 amino acids: CASSLGVQETQYF. For the CDR3, the DNA is TGCGCCAGCAGCTTGGGGGTTCAAGAGACCCAGTACTTC.

The chain couples TRBV7-2 to TRBJ1-1; D ambiguous. Per germline, CDR1 SGHTA and CDR2 FQGNSA. This CDR3 has 16 residues. V was cut by 5 bases and J by 5 bases, with 21 bases left in between. CDR3 region: CASSLFRSSRGTEAFF. In DNA, the CDR3 is TGTGCCAGCAGCCTATTTAGATCCTCCCGTGGTACTGAAGCTTTCTTT.

This clone showed up just a few times. One junction end does not reproduce the germline sequence, and a read error may be involved. Other DNA variants within this sample encode the same CDR3. The J gene is TRBJ1-1, the V gene TRBV28; D possibly corresponds to TRBD1 (5 bases). The length of the CDR3 is 14 residues. Germline lookup yields CDR1 MDHEN and CDR2 SYDVKM. In DNA, the CDR3 is TGTGCCAGCACGAAGGGGCTCATGGGAGCTGAGGCTTTCTTT. This translates into CASTKGLMGAEAFF.

Ten or more counts support this clone. Additional DNA sequences in this sample encode the identical CDR3. The gene calls are TRBV30 and TRBJ2-7, with unresolved D. The CDR3 covers 11 residues. V lost 0 bases, J lost 4 bases, and 4 bases lay in between. Per germline, CDR1 GTSNPN and CDR2 SVGIG (reference sequence). The DNA of the CDR3 is TGTGCCTGGAGTGTCAGGTACGAGCAGTACTTC. Protein product: CAWSVRYEQYF.

There are a few counts of this clone. This rearrangement joins TRBV7-2 to TRBJ2-3, with D possibly being TRBD1 or TRBD2 (7 bases each). Germline V gene sequence: CDR1 SGHTA, CDR2 FQGNSA. V gave up 6 bases and J gave up 5 bases, with 18 bases separating them. The CDR3 is made up of 15 amino acids. The CDR3 is CASRGGRGAQDTQYF. The CDR3 DNA reads as TGTGCCAGCAGAGGGGGCCGGGGGGCACAAGATACGCAGTATTTT.

This clone was counted ten times or more. The J gene is TRBJ2-7, the V gene TRBV28, with D maybe TRBD2 (6 bases). Trimming took 7 bases from V and 0 from J, leaving 19 bases between them. Germline loops: CDR1 MDHEN, CDR2 SYDVKM. There are 16 residues in the CDR3. The CDR3 sequence: CASTGSPAGFSYEQYV. The CDR3 DNA sequence: TGTGCCAGCACCGGGAGCCCCGCAGGCTTCTCCTACGAGCAGTACGTC.

The V gene is TRBV18, the J gene TRBJ2-1; TRBD2 might be the D (5 bases). V shed 5 bases and J shed 9 bases, with 23 bases lying between them. CDR1 and CDR2 from the germline V gene are KGHSH and LQKENI. The CDR3 runs 16 residues. CDR3 DNA sequence: TGTGCCAGCTCATCCATATCAGCTAGCCCCGTCCTTGAGCAGTTCTTC. This translates into CASSSISASPVLEQFF. The whole variable domain, filled in from reference TRBV18 and TRBJ2-1, reads NAGVMQNPRHLVRRRGQEARLRCSPMKGHSHVYWYRQLPEEGLKFMVYLQKENIIDESGMPKERFSAEFPKEGPSILRIQQVVRGDSAAYFCASSSISASPVLEQFFGPGTRLTVL.

At least ten counts were recorded for this clone. This rearrangement joins TRBV28 to TRBJ1-5; D is uncertain. Trimming took 5 bases from V and 5 from J, leaving 7 bases between them. Germline lookup yields CDR1 MDHEN and CDR2 SYDVKM. This CDR3 contains 12 residues. As DNA, the CDR3 is TGTGCCAGCAGTCCCGGCGATCAGCCCCAGCATTTT. This sequence encodes CASSPGDQPQHF.

This rearrangement joins TRBV11-3 to TRBJ1-5, with TRBD1 matching 7 bases. Germline V lookup: CDR1 SGHNT, CDR2 YENEEA. The V and J ends lost 8 bases and 7 bases, in that order; junction bases with no gene match: 11. CDR3 length equals 14 residues. CDR3 DNA: TGTGCCAGCCGGTTTACAGGGGTGGGACAGCCCCAGCATTTT. It is translated as CASRFTGVGQPQHF.

The rearrangement uses TRBV19 and TRBJ2-4; tentatively, D is TRBD1 (6 bases). The ends were cut back, 7 bases at V and 0 bases at J, with 16 bases in the middle. The germline V gene encodes CDR1 LNHDA and CDR2 SQIVND (reference sequence). The CDR3 totals 16 residues. CDR3: CASTRGTPLAKNIQYF. In nucleotides, the CDR3 is TGTGCCAGTACTAGAGGGACACCACTAGCCAAAAACATTCAGTACTTC. The full variable domain, rest sourced from reference TRBV19 and TRBJ2-4, is DGGITQSPKYLFRKEGQNVTLSCEQNLNHDAMYWYRQDPGQGLRLIYYSQIVNDFQKGDIAEGYSVSREKKESFPLTVTSAQKNPTAFYLCASTRGTPLAKNIQYFGAGTRLSVL.

Details on this clone: This sequence may be a read error, since a much larger clone differs from it by one base. The V gene is TRBV4-3, the J gene TRBJ2-1; D is uncertain. Trimming removed 0 bases from V and 6 bases from J, with 15 bases in between. From germline, CDR1 is LGHNA and CDR2 YSLEER. The CDR3 covers 16 residues. Here the CDR3 DNA reads TGCGCCAGCAGCCAAGATCAAGACCAGTTAATCAATGAGCAGTTCTTC. Translation gives CASSQDQDQLINEQFF.

Regarding this clone: This same CDR3 is encoded by further DNA sequences in the sample. The J gene is TRBJ1-1, the V gene TRBV29-1; D is uncertain. There are 13 residues in the CDR3. Looked up from germline, CDR1 is SQVTM and CDR2 is ANQGSEA. Trimming shortened V by 4 bases and J by 1 base, and 10 bases separated the two germline ends. CDR3 DNA sequence: TGCAGCGTTGTAGTTCAGGCGAACACTGAAGCTTTCTTT. Translated, it gives CSVVVQANTEAFF.

In its sample, this clone was seen a few times. The chain carries TRBV4-2 and TRBJ1-4, with 7 bases fitting TRBD1. The V gene end was trimmed by 0 bases and the J gene end by 10 bases; junction bases not matched to a gene: 8. This CDR3 comprises 15 residues. Germline assignment: CDR1 LGHNA and CDR2 YNFKEQ. The CDR3 loop is CASSQEGDRVAKLFF. The CDR3 DNA is TGTGCCAGCAGCCAAGAGGGCGACAGGGTGGCAAAACTGTTTTTT.

This clone was detected ten times or more. The CDR3 DNA sequence: TGCGCCAGCAGCCGGAGCCACTACAGGGTATCCTACAATGAGCAGTTCTTC. Amino acid sequence: CASSRSHYRVSYNEQFF. This chain links TRBV23-1 with TRBJ2-1; D perhaps matches TRBD1 (6 bases). TRBV23-1 is classed as an ORF, of uncertain function. Trimming removed 6 bases at V and 1 base at J, with 19 bases between. CDR3 length: 17 residues.

This clone has just a few counts. The chain links TRBV11-2 to TRBJ2-7, with D perhaps matching TRBD1 (6 bases). This CDR3 spans 15 amino acids. Germline loops: CDR1 SGHAT, CDR2 FQNNGV. Between the trimmed V and J ends, which lost 4 bases and 0 bases, there was a span of 13 bases. The CDR3 region has the DNA TGTGCCAGCAGCTCGCTCCGGGACAACTCCTACGAGCAGTACTTC. This sequence encodes CASSSLRDNSYEQYF.

This clone was seen repeatedly, ten times or more. This chain links TRBV25-1 with TRBJ2-3; D remains unclear. This CDR3 is built from 11 residues. V was cut by 7 bases and J by 1 base, with 3 bases left in between. From germline, CDR1 is MGHDK and CDR2 SYGVNS. Here the CDR3 reads CASTGTDTQYF. The CDR3 nucleotides read TGTGCCAGCACCGGCACAGATACGCAGTATTTT.

This chain connects TRBV7-8 to TRBJ2-5, with 12 positions matching TRBD2. The CDR3 length is 15 residues. Germline lookup yields CDR1 SGHVS and CDR2 FQNEAQ. Unmatched junction bases numbered 4, after V lost 5 bases and J lost 3 bases. The CDR3 sequence: CASSQRLAGEETQYF. As DNA, the CDR3 is TGTGCCAGCAGCCAAAGACTAGCGGGAGAAGAGACCCAGTACTTC. Combining the CDR3 with reference TRBV7-8 and TRBJ2-5 gives the whole variable domain GAGVSQSPRYKVAKRGQDVALRCDPISGHVSLFWYQQALGQGPEFLTYFQNEAQLDKSGLPSDRFFAERPEGSVSTLKIQRTQQEDSAVYLCASSQRLAGEETQYFGPGTRLLVL.

This clone was counted between two and nine times. The V and J genes are TRBV19 and TRBJ2-3; TRBD1 is a possible D gene (6 bases). The CDR3 has 15 amino acids. The V gene lost 3 bases and the J gene lost 4 bases, with 14 bases spanning the gap. Looked up from germline, CDR1 is LNHDA and CDR2 is SQIVND (reference sequence). The CDR3 nucleotides are TGTGCCAGTAGTATTAAGGACAGCGGTTCAGATACGCAGTATTTT. Translating gives CASSIKDSGSDTQYF.

As for this clone: The same CDR3 arises from other DNA sequences in this sample as well. The chain combines TRBV5-4 with TRBJ2-3; no reliable D call. In germline, CDR1 is SGHNT, CDR2 YYREEE (reference sequence). This CDR3 is 13 amino acids long. V was pared by 5 bases and J by 2 bases, with 9 bases between. CDR3 protein: CASSRRYTDTQYF. The DNA for the CDR3 is TGTGCCAGCAGTAGGCGCTACACAGATACGCAGTATTTT.